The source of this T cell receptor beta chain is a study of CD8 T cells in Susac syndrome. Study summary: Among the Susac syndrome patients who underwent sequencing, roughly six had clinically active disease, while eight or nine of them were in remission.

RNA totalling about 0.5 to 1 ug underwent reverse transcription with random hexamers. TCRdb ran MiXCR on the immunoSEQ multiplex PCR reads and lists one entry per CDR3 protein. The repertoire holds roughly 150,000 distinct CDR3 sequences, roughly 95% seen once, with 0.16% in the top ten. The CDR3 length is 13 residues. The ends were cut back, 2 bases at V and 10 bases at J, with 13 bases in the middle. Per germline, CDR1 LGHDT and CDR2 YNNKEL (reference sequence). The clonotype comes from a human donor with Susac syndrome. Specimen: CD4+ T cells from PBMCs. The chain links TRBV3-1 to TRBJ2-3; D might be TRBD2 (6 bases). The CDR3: CASSQRGGGAQYF. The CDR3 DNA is TGTGCCAGCAGCCAACGGGGAGGAGGGGCGCAGTATTTT.